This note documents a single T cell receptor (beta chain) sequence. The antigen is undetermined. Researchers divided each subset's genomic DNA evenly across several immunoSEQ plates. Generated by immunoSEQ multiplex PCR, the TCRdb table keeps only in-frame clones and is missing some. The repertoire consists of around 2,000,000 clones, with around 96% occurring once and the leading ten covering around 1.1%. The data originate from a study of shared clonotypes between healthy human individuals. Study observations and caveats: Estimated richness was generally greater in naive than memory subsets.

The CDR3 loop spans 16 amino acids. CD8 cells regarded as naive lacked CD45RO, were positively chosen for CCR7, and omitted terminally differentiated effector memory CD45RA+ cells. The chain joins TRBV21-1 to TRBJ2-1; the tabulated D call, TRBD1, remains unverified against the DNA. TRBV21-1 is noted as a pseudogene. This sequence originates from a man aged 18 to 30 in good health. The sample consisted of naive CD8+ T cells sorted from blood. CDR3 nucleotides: TGTGCCAGCAGCACTTTGAAGGACAGTTGTTGGTATGAGCAGTTCTTC. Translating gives CASSTLKDSCWYEQFF.